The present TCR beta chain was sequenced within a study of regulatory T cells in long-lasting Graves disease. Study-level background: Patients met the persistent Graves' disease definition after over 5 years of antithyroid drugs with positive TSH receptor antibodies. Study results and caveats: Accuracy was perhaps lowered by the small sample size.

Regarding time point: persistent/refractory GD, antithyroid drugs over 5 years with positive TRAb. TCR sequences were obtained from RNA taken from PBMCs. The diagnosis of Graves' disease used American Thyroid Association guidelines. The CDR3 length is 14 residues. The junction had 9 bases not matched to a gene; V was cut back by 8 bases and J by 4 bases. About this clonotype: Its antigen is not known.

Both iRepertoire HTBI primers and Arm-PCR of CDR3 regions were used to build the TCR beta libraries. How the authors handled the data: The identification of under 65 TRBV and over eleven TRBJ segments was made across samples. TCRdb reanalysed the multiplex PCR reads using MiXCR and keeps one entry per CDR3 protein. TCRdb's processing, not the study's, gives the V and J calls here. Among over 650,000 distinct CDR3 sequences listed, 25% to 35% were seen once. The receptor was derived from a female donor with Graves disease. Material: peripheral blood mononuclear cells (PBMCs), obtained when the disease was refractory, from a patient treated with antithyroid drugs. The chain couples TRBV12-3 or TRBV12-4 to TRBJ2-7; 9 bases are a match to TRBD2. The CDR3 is CASAPSGTIYEQYF. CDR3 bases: TGTGCCAGCGCACCTAGCGGGACAATTTACGAGCAGTACTTC.